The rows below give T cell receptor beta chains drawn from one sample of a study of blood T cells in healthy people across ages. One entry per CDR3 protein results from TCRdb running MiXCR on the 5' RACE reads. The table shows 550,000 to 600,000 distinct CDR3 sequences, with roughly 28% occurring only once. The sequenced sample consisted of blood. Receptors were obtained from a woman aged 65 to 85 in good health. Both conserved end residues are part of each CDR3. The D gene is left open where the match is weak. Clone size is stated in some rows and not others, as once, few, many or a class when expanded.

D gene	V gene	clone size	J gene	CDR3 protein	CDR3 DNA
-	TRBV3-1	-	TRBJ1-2	CASSPSGQGYGYTF	TGTGCCAGCAGCCCTTCGGGACAAGGCTATGGCTACACCTTC
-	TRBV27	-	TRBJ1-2	CASSARGGANYGYTF	TGTGCCAGCAGTGCCCGGGGGGGAGCTAACTATGGCTACACCTTC
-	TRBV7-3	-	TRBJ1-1	CASSLGSVTEAFF	TGTGCCAGCAGCTTAGGTTCGGTCACTGAAGCTTTCTTT
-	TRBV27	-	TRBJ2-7	CASSFEPGGYEQYF	TGTGCCAGCAGTTTCGAGCCCGGGGGCTACGAGCAGTACTTC
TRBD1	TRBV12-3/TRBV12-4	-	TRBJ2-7	CARSFWDRFIF	TGTGCCCGCAGTTTTTGGGACAGGTTTATTTTC
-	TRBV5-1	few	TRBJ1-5	CASSFQGNQPQHF	TGCGCCAGCAGCTTCCAAGGGAATCAGCCCCAGCATTTT
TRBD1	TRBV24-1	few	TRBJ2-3	CATSLSGQSTDTQYF	TGTGCCACCAGTCTCTCGGGACAGTCCACAGATACGCAGTATTTT
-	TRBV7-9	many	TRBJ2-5	CASTLQGGEEETQYF	TGTGCCAGCACCTTACAGGGGGGGGAGGAAGAGACCCAGTACTTC
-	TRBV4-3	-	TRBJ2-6	CASSQDRQRAGANVLTF	TGCGCCAGCAGCCAAGACCGACAGAGAGCTGGGGCCAACGTCCTGACTTTC
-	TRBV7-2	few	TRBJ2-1	CASSHLMDEQFF	TGTGCCAGCAGTCATCTAATGGATGAGCAGTTCTTC
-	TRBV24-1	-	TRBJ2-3	CATSVGDTQYF	TGTGCCACCTCCGTAGGAGATACGCAGTATTTT